One and the same sample provided the 10 T cell receptor beta chains below, sequenced in a study of control samples from healthy donors and cancer patients. Measured with immunoSEQ multiplex PCR; TCRdb has only the in-frame clones, and not every one. The table lists some 79,000 clones, approximately 93% of them singletons. The sample taken for sequencing was PBMCs. The receptors here all came from a woman between 35 and 50 years old with lung cancer.

As concerns this clone: Other nucleotide sequences in the sample specify the same CDR3. The V call is TRBV5-6, the J call TRBJ2-7; 9 positions agree with TRBD1. The germline gives CDR1 SGHDT, CDR2 YYEEEE. Unmatched junction bases numbered 1, after V lost 2 bases and J lost 1 base. The CDR3 spans 14 residues. CDR3 bases: TGTGCCAGCAGCTTCGGGACAGGGTCCTACGAGCAGTACTTC. Translating it yields CASSFGTGSYEQYF.

DNA of the CDR3: TGTGCCAGCAGTGAGGCAGGGTCAAGCTATGGCTACACCTTC. The encoded protein is CASSEAGSSYGYTF. The rearrangement links TRBV6-1 to TRBJ1-2, with D tentatively TRBD1 (5 bases). The germline V and J ends were trimmed by 3 bases and 4 bases, with 12 bases remaining between them. The CDR3 consists of 14 residues. Germline CDR1 reads MNHNS; CDR2 reads SASEGT.

The chain couples TRBV29-1 to TRBJ2-5, with 7 bases fitting TRBD2. This CDR3 has 15 residues. The V segment lost 3 bases and the J segment 5 bases; nucleotides outside the gene matches: 12. The V gene's germline CDR1 is SQVTM and CDR2 ANQGSEA. DNA for the CDR3: TGCAGCGTTGAGGTGTCCGGGGGGAAAGCGGAGACCCAGTACTTC. It specifies CSVEVSGGKAETQYF.

V gene TRBV2 combines with J gene TRBJ1-1; D ambiguous. The CDR3 contains 13 residues. Trimming removed 7 bases from V and 1 base from J, with 10 bases in between. The germline V gene has CDR1 SNHLY and CDR2 FYNNEI. Here the CDR3 DNA reads TGTGCCAGCACCCCTCCACAGAACACTGAAGCTTTCTTT. Translating it yields CASTPPQNTEAFF.

The rearrangement joins TRBV18 to TRBJ1-1; no clear D gene. Trimming took 6 bases from V and 1 from J, leaving 9 bases between them. Germline loops: CDR1 KGHSH, CDR2 LQKENI. The CDR3 sequence is 13 residues long. The CDR3 DNA is TGTGCCAGCTCTCTAGATACGAACACTGAAGCTTTCTTT. Protein: CASSLDTNTEAFF.

CDR3 in DNA: TGTGCCAGCAGCTTAGGCGGTAGCGGGCCCACAGATACGCAGTATTTT. Translated: CASSLGGSGPTDTQYF. J is TRBJ2-3 and V is TRBV7-2; 7 nucleotides line up with TRBD2. V lost 1 base to trimming and J lost 2 bases; unmatched junction nucleotides: 6. The CDR3 is 16 residues long. Germline CDR1 is SGHTA and CDR2 is FQGNSA.

The chain combines TRBV12-5 with TRBJ1-1; the D gene is possibly TRBD1 (5 bases). Germline V gene sequence: CDR1 LGHNT, CDR2 FRNRAP. The CDR3 has 13 residues. V lost 5 bases and J 7 bases, leaving 14 bases between the germline ends. The chain's CDR3 is CASGLQPRDEAFF. CDR3 nucleotide sequence: TGTGCTAGTGGTCTTCAACCCAGGGATGAAGCTTTCTTT.

CDR3 loop: CASSTAGTANTEAFF. As DNA, the CDR3 is TGTGCCAGCAGTACCGCCGGGACAGCAAACACTGAAGCTTTCTTT. The genes are TRBV5-5 and TRBJ1-1, with 7 bases identical to TRBD1. The CDR3 is made up of 15 amino acids. The germline V gene has CDR1 SGHKS and CDR2 YYEKEE (reference sequence). Losses at the gene ends were 5 bases for V and 2 bases for J; bases not matched to a gene: 9.

The chain is built from TRBV2 and TRBJ1-1; D might be TRBD1 (5 bases). Trimming left V 7 bases short and J 4 bases short, with 13 bases between. Germline V gene sequence: CDR1 SNHLY, CDR2 FYNNEI. This CDR3 contains 13 residues. The CDR3 sequence is CASTRRGGTEAFF. The CDR3 DNA is TGTGCCAGCACCAGGAGGGGTGGCACTGAAGCTTTCTTT.

J is TRBJ2-7 and V is TRBV3-1 (or the pseudogene TRBV3-2); 7 bases agree with TRBD1. V shed 3 bases and J 6 bases; nucleotides not matched to a gene: 2. The CDR3 is 12 residues long. Looked up from germline, CDR1 is LGHDT and CDR2 is YNNKEL (reference sequence). The CDR3 loop reads CASSQTGFEQYF. As DNA, the CDR3 is TGTGCCAGCAGCCAGACAGGGTTCGAGCAGTACTTC.